This TCR beta chain was identified during a study of cytomegalovirus exposure and HLA in healthy donors. A single count supports this clone. Its antigen is unknown. The CDR3 totals 14 residues. General study points: Productive status was seen about 90% or about 30% of the time for most TCR beta V segments in an earlier analysis. The HLA-A and HLA-B alleles of most subjects were reportedly predicted accurately from TCR beta sequences.

The PCR made use of 60 Vbeta and 13 Jbeta primers. The assay was immunoSEQ multiplex PCR, and TCRdb's table has in-frame clones only and misses some. The sample lists under 200,000 clones, 82% seen once, with less than 0.65% in the top ten. The chain is built from TRBV12-1 and TRBJ2-5; TRBD2, the table's D call, was not compared with the DNA. TRBV12-1 is given as a pseudogene. Sequenced material: PBMCs. This TCR was recovered from a woman aged 50 to 65 in good health and CMV-seronegative. The CDR3 region has the DNA TGTGCCAGCAGCTTGGAGAGCGGGGTTAAGACCCAGTACTTC. Protein: CASSLESGVKTQYF.